This T cell receptor (beta chain) came from a study of blood T cell repertoires in COVID-19 (dated by TCRdb to the early 2020s). About the full investigation: Samples from collaborators originated in the United States, Italy and Spain and spanned both the acute and convalescent phases of COVID-19. The prospective study material was composed of cDNA or gDNA derived from T cells, B-cell-depleted T cells, or PBMCs. The dataset comprised deeply sampled blood TCRbeta repertoires from subjects exposed to, actively infected with, or recovered from COVID-19. The repertoires were made available in a free public database intended to serve as a resource for research on the immune response to SARS-CoV-2. Samples came from the ongoing ImmuneRACE study (first 160 participants) plus 1,254 subjects from 6 global collaborators. A de-identified subject ID, COVID-19 status, age in years and sex were almost always included in the sample metadata. Where available, HLA class I and class II types were taken from metadata supplied by the sample provider and were not determined by assay-based typing.

In Seattle, one collaborating source enrolled patients while the infection was active and tracked those patients longitudinally over the course of disease. The collaborating institutions used their own protocols to collect whole blood in K2EDTA tubes. For TCRbeta analysis, collaborators shipped samples in one of three forms: frozen whole blood, isolated PBMCs, or DNA extracted from either of those sample types. Remarks on this clone: Its antigen remains undetermined. The record has no base qualities; no much larger clone is one base away.

TCRbeta CDR3 regions were amplified from genomic DNA using the immunoSEQ Assay, a bias-controlled multiplex PCR. Processing in the source paper ran as follows. The number of nucleated cells in each sample was estimated from the amplification of reference gene primers within the assay. Sequence reads were collapsed and filtered to measure the absolute abundance of every unique TCRbeta CDR3 rearrangement. Productive Simpson clonality was computed per sample as the square root of Simpson's diversity index over productive rearrangements. This immuneACCESS table, as held by TCRdb, lists in-frame sequences with V and J called but not all clones. Of the missing ones, under half trace to an unresolved V gene in checked studies; the others have no known cause. The V and J calls and clone size come from that table; D and trimming were worked out from the DNA. The sample yields fewer than 650,000 clones; around nine tenths were counted once. The ten biggest clones cover 7.8% of the sample.

General conclusions and limits of the study: How much clinical and demographic metadata was included differed by source and by participant, and the metadata was provided uncurated.

The germline V gene gives CDR1 as SNHLY and CDR2 as FYNNEI. Compared with germline, V lacks 5 bases and J lacks 5 bases; bases without a gene match: 3. The cysteine opens and the phenylalanine closes a CDR3 of 13 amino acids. Only CDR3 DNA remains: 39 bases, in frame from the first base. The source material was peripheral blood. The sequence derives from a woman between 50 and 59 years old with COVID-19, enrolled during active disease. The V and J genes are TRBV2 and TRBJ2-3, and 8 junction bases match TRBD2. CDR3 sequence: CASSTTSVDTQYF. The nucleotide sequence is given as TGTGCCAGCAGTACGACTAGCGTAGATACGCAGTATTTT.